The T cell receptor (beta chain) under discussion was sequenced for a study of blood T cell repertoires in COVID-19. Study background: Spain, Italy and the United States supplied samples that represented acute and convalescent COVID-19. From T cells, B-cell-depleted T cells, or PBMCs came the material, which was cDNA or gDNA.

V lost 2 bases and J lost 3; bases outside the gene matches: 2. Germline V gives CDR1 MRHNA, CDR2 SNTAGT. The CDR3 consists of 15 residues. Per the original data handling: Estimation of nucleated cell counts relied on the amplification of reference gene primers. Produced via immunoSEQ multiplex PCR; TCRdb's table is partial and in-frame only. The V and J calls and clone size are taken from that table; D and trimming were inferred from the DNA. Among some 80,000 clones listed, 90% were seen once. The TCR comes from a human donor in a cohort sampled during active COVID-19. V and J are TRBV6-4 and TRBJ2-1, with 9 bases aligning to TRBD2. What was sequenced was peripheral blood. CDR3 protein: CASSDGGGGYNEQFF. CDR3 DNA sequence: TGTGCCAGCAGTGACGGCGGGGGGGGCTACAATGAGCAGTTCTTC.